This TCR beta chain derives from a study of breast tumors, draining lymph nodes, adjacent tissues. Breast cancer patients provided tissue from their axillary draining lymph nodes. TCRdb fed the multiplex PCR reads into MiXCR, producing one record per CDR3 protein. The sample holds 120,000 to 150,000 distinct CDR3 sequences, approximately 32% seen once. This clonotype was detected many times. Its target is not known. General observations from the study: That most tumor T cells come from lymph nodes remained unproven. Compared with basal-like, luminal-like tumors shared significantly more repertoire with nontumor tissue. Tumor repertoires ranked between lymph nodes and nontumor tissue in diversity, with V and J gene preferences.

V trimming: 6 bases; J trimming: 5 bases; junction bases outside the gene matches: 9. The germline CDR1 and CDR2 sequences are SNHLY and FYNNEI. CDR3 size: 15 residues. The clonotype comes from a female donor with breast cancer. Some clones in this sample may be carry-over from other donors' samples. Sequencing used axillary lymph node tissue. V is TRBV2 and J is TRBJ2-2; 7 nucleotides line up with TRBD1. The DNA for the CDR3 is TGTGCCAGCAGCAGAGTTACAGGGGAAACCGGGGAGCTGTTTTTT. Protein sequence: CASSRVTGETGELFF.